These 16 T cell receptor beta chains came from one sample sequenced in a study of cytomegalovirus exposure and HLA in healthy donors. PCR primers comprised 60 Vbeta and 13 Jbeta primers. The assay was immunoSEQ multiplex PCR, and TCRdb's table has in-frame clones only and misses some. The table records around 82,000 clones, more than 60% of them present only once. Specimen: PBMCs. The receptor source for this set is a male donor in good health and CMV-seropositive.

This chain joins TRBV18 and TRBJ1-6; possible D gene TRBD1, 6 bases. CDR1 is KGHSH, CDR2 LQKENI, per germline. V was trimmed by 3 bases and J by 0 bases, leaving 27 bases between them. The CDR3 covers 22 residues. The chain's CDR3 is CASSPPDSGLLRESSYNSPLHF. CDR3 nucleotide sequence: TGTGCCAGCTCACCGCCGGACAGCGGTTTGTTGAGAGAAAGCTCCTATAATTCACCCCTCCACTTT.

This clone was counted only a few times. This sequence joins TRBV5-1 and TRBJ1-1; D ambiguous. The CDR3 is 12 residues long. CDR1 and CDR2 from the germline V gene are SGHRS and YFSETQ. The V end was cut by 4 bases, the J end by 1 base, with 5 bases between. CDR3 sequence (DNA): TGCGCCAGCAGCCAACAGAACACTGAAGCTTTCTTT. Translating gives CASSQQNTEAFF.

The chain's CDR3 is CSVRTGVYYGYTF. The CDR3 DNA reads TGCAGCGTTCGTACAGGGGTGTATTATGGCTACACCTTC. This chain joins TRBV29-1 and TRBJ1-2; 7 bases agree with TRBD1. Germline values: CDR1 SQVTM, CDR2 ANQGSEA. The CDR3 has 13 amino acids. V lost 5 bases to trimming and J lost 5 bases; unmatched junction nucleotides: 8.

The chain couples TRBV9 to TRBJ2-1; 11 bases line up with TRBD2. Germline assignment: CDR1 SGDLS and CDR2 YYNGEE. The trim removed 4 bases at V and 7 bases at J, leaving 4 bases unmatched. The CDR3 extends over 14 amino acids. The CDR3 reads CASSRLAGTNEQFF. The CDR3 DNA sequence: TGTGCCAGCAGCAGACTAGCGGGGACGAATGAGCAGTTCTTC.

CDR3 in amino acids: CASSLTSGGGEQYF. CDR3 DNA: TGCGCCAGCAGCCTAACTAGCGGGGGGGGCGAGCAGTACTTC. The chain couples TRBV5-1 to TRBJ2-7, with 13 bases that match TRBD2. This CDR3 comprises 14 residues. J gave up 6 bases and V 4 bases, and 4 bases lay outside the gene matches. CDR1 and CDR2 (germline): SGHRS, YFSETQ.

The rearrangement uses TRBV2 and TRBJ2-7, with D perhaps TRBD1 (6 bases). Germline-derived CDR1 and CDR2 are SNHLY and FYNNEI. The V end lost 7 bases, the J end lost 3 bases, and 10 bases lay between the germline ends. There are 12 residues in the CDR3. In DNA form, the CDR3 reads TGTGCCAGCAATACAGGGAGCTACGAGCAGTACTTC. This encodes CASNTGSYEQYF.

V gene TRBV6-5 combines with J gene TRBJ2-7; a possible D gene is TRBD1 (6 bases). This CDR3 has 11 amino acids. In germline, CDR1 is MNHEY, CDR2 SVGAGI. V gave up 6 bases and J gave up 6 bases, with 9 bases separating them. CDR3 nucleotide sequence: TGTGCCAGCAGCACAGGGTCCGAGCAGTACTTC. This codes for CASSTGSEQYF.

This clone was seen a handful of times. For the CDR3, the DNA is TGTGCCAGCCAGACAGGGGGAACCTACGAGCAGTACTTC. Protein product: CASQTGGTYEQYF. V gene TRBV2 combines with J gene TRBJ2-7; TRBD1 matches at 9 bases. The junction had 4 bases not matched to a gene; V was cut back by 8 bases and J by 2 bases. This CDR3 has 13 residues. Germline CDR1 reads SNHLY; CDR2 reads FYNNEI.

The chain is built from TRBV9 and TRBJ1-1; TRBD1 matches 7 bases. J lost 0 bases, V lost 2 bases, and 4 bases had no gene match. This CDR3 region has 15 residues. Germline values: CDR1 SGDLS, CDR2 YYNGEE. Here the CDR3 reads CASSVTQGMNTEAFF. The CDR3 region has the DNA TGTGCCAGCAGCGTGACACAGGGGATGAACACTGAAGCTTTCTTT.

This clone was counted only a few times. The chain has TRBV28 and TRBJ1-6; 7 positions match TRBD1. The CDR3 is 14 residues long. Per germline, CDR1 MDHEN and CDR2 SYDVKM. V shed 2 bases and J 16 bases; nucleotides not matched to a gene: 11. The CDR3 region has the DNA TGTGCCAGCAGTTTAGGGACAAGGGGGCTGGGGCTCCACTTT. Its protein is CASSLGTRGLGLHF. The full variable domain, completed using reference TRBV28 and TRBJ1-6, is DVKVTQSSRYLVKRTGEKVFLECVQDMDHENMFWYRQDPGLGLRLIYFSYDVKMKEKGDIPEGYSVSREKKERFSLILESASTNQTSMYLCASSLGTRGLGLHFGNGTRLTVT.

The chain couples TRBV7-3 to TRBJ2-5; tentative D call: TRBD2 (6 bases). The CDR3 has 15 amino acids. The V gene lost 5 bases and the J gene lost 5 bases, with 18 bases spanning the gap. CDR1 and CDR2 (germline): SGHTA, FQGTGA. CDR3 DNA sequence: TGTGCCAGCAGCCCAATGCGGGGTCGTCAGGAGACCCAGTACTTC. Protein product: CASSPMRGRQETQYF.

The chain is built from TRBV5-6 and TRBJ1-2; 7 bases agree with TRBD1. J lost 0 bases, V lost 3 bases, and 8 bases had no gene match. CDR3 length: 16 amino acids. Germline V gene sequence: CDR1 SGHDT, CDR2 YYEEEE. The DNA of the CDR3 is TGTGCCAGCAGCTGGGCAGGGGGGATCGCTAACTATGGCTACACCTTC. It translates to CASSWAGGIANYGYTF.

The chain joins TRBV25-1 to TRBJ1-1, with 8 bases fitting TRBD1. Germline V gives CDR1 MGHDK, CDR2 SYGVNS. With 2 bases clipped from V and 4 bases from J, the junction kept 0 bases outside the gene matches. This CDR3 contains 13 residues. CDR3 amino acids: CASSEGTGTEAFF. CDR3 in DNA: TGTGCCAGCAGTGAAGGGACAGGCACTGAAGCTTTCTTT.

The rearrangement joins TRBV11-2 to TRBJ2-1; D remains unclear. V lost 3 bases to trimming and J lost 0 bases, with 9 bases between them. Germline V gene data show CDR1 as SGHAT and CDR2 as FQNNGV. The CDR3 loop spans 15 amino acids. As DNA, the CDR3 is TGTGCCAGCAGCTTTTGGCAAACCTCCTACAATGAGCAGTTCTTC. It specifies CASSFWQTSYNEQFF.

This clone was seen only once. The chain joins TRBV5-1 to TRBJ2-1, with 11 bases that match TRBD2. Germline loops: CDR1 SGHRS, CDR2 YFSETQ. The length of the CDR3 is 16 residues. V was pared by 3 bases and J by 6 bases, with 8 bases of the junction left unmatched. This CDR3 is CASSWTVAGGRNEQFF. CDR3 bases: TGCGCCAGCAGCTGGACCGTAGCGGGAGGGCGCAATGAGCAGTTCTTC.

The chain has TRBV7-2 and TRBJ2-5, with TRBD2 matching 8 bases. The CDR3 spans 14 residues. The V gene end was trimmed by 5 bases and the J gene end by 1 base; junction bases not matched to a gene: 3. CDR1 and CDR2 from the germline V gene are SGHTA and FQGNSA. CDR3 in DNA: TGTGCCAGCAGCGAGAGCGGGGGCCAAGAGACCCAGTACTTC. It translates to CASSESGGQETQYF.